This TCR beta chain derives from a study of blood T cell repertoires in COVID-19. The CDR3 loop spans 13 amino acids. Germline CDR1 and CDR2: SGHNT and YYREEE (reference sequence). V lost 5 bases, J lost 3 bases, and 2 bases stayed unmatched. Here immunoSEQ multiplex PCR was the method, and the copy in TCRdb shows in-frame clones only, minus some. The sample consists of around 23,000 clones, roughly 74% of them appearing once. The chain links TRBV5-4 to TRBJ2-1, with 7 bases fitting TRBD2. This sequence originates from a man aged 45 to 65 with COVID-19, enrolled during active disease. What was sequenced was peripheral blood. The CDR3 DNA is TGTGCCAGCAGGTTAGCGGGCTACAATGAGCAGTTCTTC. Translated, it gives CASRLAGYNEQFF.